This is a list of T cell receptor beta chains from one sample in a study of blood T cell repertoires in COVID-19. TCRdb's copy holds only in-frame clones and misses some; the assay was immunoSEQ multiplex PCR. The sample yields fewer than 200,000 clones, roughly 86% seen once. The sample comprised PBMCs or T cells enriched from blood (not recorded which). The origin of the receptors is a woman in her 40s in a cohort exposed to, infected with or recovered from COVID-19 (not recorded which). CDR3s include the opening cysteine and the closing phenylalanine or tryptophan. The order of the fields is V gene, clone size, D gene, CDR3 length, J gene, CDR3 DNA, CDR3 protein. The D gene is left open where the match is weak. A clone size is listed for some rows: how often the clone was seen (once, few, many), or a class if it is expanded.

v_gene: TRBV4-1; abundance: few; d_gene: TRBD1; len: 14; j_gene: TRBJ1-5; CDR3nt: TGCGCCAGCAGCCAAGAACAGGGGTTTTGGCCCCAGCATTTT; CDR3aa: CASSQEQGFWPQHF
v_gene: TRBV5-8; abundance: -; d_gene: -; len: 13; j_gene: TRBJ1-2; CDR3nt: TGTGCCAGCGCGAAACGTGTGGACTATGGCTACACCTTC; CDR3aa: CASAKRVDYGYTF
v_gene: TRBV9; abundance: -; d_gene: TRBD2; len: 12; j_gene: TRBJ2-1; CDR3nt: TGTGCCAGCAGCGTAGGCGGGGGTGAGCAGTTCTTC; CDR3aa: CASSVGGGEQFF
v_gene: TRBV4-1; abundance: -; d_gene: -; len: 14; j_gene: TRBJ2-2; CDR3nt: TGCGCCAGCAGCCTCGGGGTCAACACCGGGGAGCTGTTTTTT; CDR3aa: CASSLGVNTGELFF
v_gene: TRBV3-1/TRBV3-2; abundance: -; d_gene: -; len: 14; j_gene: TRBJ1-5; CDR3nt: TGTGCCAGCAGTATAGGAGGGGATGATCAGCCCCAGCATTTT; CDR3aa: CASSIGGDDQPQHF
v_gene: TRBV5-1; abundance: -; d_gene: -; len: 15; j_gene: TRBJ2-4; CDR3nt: TGCGCCAGCAGCTTGCAAATGGAGGGGTTAAACATTCAGTACTTC; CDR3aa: CASSLQMEGLNIQYF
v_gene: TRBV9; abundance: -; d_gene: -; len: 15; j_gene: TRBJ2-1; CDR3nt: TGTGCCAGCAGATCCACTGGGGGCTCGGGGAATGAGCAGTTCTTC; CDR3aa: CASRSTGGSGNEQFF
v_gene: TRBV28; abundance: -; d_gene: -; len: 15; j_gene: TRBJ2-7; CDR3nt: TGTGCCAGCAGTCACGGGACTGCGAGCTCCTACGAGCAGTACTTC; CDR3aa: CASSHGTASSYEQYF
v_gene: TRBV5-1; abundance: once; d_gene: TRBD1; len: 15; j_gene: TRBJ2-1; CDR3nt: TGCGCCAGCAGCAACTCGGGACAGGACTACAATGAGCAGTTCTTC; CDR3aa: CASSNSGQDYNEQFF
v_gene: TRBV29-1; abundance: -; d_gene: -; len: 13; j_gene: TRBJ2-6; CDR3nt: TGCAGCGTTGCAGGGGCTGGGGCCAACGTCCTGACTTTC; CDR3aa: CSVAGAGANVLTF
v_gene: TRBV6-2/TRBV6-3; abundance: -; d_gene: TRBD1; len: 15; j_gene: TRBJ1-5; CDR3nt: TGTGCCAGCAGTTATATGGGACAGGGGAATCAGCCCCAGCATTTT; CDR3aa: CASSYMGQGNQPQHF
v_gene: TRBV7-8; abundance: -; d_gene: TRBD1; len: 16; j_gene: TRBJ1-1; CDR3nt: TGTGCCAGCAGCTTAGCGTCCAGGGGGATGAACACTGAAGCTTTCTTT; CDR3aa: CASSLASRGMNTEAFF
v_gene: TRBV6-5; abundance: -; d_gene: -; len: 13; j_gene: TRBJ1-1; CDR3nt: TGTGCCAGCAGTTACTCCCGGCAGGTGGAAGCTTTCTTT; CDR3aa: CASSYSRQVEAFF
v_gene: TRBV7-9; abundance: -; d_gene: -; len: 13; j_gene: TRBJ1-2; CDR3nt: TGTGCCAGCAGCTTAGGGCCCGCCCGTGGCTACACCTTC; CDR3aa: CASSLGPARGYTF
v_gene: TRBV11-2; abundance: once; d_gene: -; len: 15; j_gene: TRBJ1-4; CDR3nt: TGTGCCAGCAGTTACCCCGGGGGGTTTAATGAAAAACTGTTTTTT; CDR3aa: CASSYPGGFNEKLFF
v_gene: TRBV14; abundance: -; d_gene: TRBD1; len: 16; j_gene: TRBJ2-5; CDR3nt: TGTGCCAGCAGCTTCAGGGGGATAGGGCTCCGGGAGACCCAGTACTTC; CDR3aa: CASSFRGIGLRETQYF
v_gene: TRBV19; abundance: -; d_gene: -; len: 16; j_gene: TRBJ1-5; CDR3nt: TGTGCCAGTAGGTGGAGCGGGGGGTCGAGCAATCAGCCCCAGCATTTT; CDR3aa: CASRWSGGSSNQPQHF
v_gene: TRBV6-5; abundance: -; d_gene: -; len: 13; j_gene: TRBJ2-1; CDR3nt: TGTGCCAGCAGCCCACCGGGAGACAATGAGCAGTTCTTC; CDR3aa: CASSPPGDNEQFF
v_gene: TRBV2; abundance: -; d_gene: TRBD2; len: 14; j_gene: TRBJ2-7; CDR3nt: TGTGCCAGCAGGGGACTAGCGGGGGTTTACGAGCAGTACTTC; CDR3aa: CASRGLAGVYEQYF
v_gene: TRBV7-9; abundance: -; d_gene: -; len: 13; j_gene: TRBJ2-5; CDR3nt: TGTGCCAGCACCCAGAACGGGCAAGAGACCCAGTACTTC; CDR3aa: CASTQNGQETQYF
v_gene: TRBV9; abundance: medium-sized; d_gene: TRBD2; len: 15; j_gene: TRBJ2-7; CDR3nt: TGTGCCAGCAGCAGGACTAGCTCTCAGACCTACGAGCAGTACTTC; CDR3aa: CASSRTSSQTYEQYF
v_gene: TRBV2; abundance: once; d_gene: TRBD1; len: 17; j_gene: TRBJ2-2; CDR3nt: TGTGCCAGCAGTGAAGGGATCAGGGGGCTTAACACCGGGGAGCTGTTTTTT; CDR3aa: CASSEGIRGLNTGELFF
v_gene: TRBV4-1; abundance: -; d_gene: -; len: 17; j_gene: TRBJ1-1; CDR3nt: TGCGCCAGCAGCCAGACTCGGGGTCTCGTCGTGCACACTGAAGCTTTCTTT; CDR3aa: CASSQTRGLVVHTEAFF
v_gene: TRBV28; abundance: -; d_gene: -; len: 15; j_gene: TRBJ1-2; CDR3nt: TGTGCCAGCAGTCCTGGGGGCCTTCTTAACTATGGCTACACCTTC; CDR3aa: CASSPGGLLNYGYTF
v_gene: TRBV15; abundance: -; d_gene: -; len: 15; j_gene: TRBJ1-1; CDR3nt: TGTGCCACCAGCAGAGGAACCCAGCGGAACACTGAAGCTTTCTTT; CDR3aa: CATSRGTQRNTEAFF
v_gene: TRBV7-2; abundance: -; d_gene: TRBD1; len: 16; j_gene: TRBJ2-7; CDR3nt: TGTGCCAGCAGCTCCCCCCGGACAGGCCCCCTTTCAGTGCAGTACTTC; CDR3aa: CASSSPRTGPLSVQYF
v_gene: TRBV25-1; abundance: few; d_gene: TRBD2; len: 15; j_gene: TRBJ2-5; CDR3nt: TGTGCCAGCAGCCCACGGGAGGGATTCCAAGAGACCCAGTACTTC; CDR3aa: CASSPREGFQETQYF
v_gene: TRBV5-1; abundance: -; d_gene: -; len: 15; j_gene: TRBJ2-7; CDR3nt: TGCGCCAGCAGCTTGAAGCAGGGATCGTTTCGGGAGCAGTACTTC; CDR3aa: CASSLKQGSFREQYF